This TCR beta chain is from a study of beta chain features in type 1 diabetes. This clone was detected only a few times. Its antigen is currently unknown. Regarding the study as a whole: Because the template was cDNA, high-expressing cells might be over-represented. Junctions at VDJ sites from type 1 diabetes patients had fewer insertions and more deletions.

The V and J ends lost 7 bases and 5 bases, in that order; junction bases with no gene match: 10. The CDR3 totals 15 residues. CDR1 is LNHDA, CDR2 SQIVND, per germline (reference sequence). Expressed TCRB transcripts got sequenced, as all isolated RNA was reverse transcribed. This table comes from immunoSEQ multiplex PCR, and its TCRdb copy is limited to in-frame clones, with some not included. The top ten hold less than 3% of the sample, which has approximately 170,000 clones, approximately 8.4% seen once. This sequence joins TRBV19 and TRBJ2-1; TRBD2 agrees at 8 bases. The sample comprised central memory CD4+ T cells from blood. This TCR derives from a woman aged 18-35 years in good health. Here the CDR3 reads CASTFSGTADNEQFF. CDR3 sequence (DNA): TGTGCCAGTACCTTTAGCGGGACCGCGGACAATGAGCAGTTCTTC. Complete variable domain (other parts from reference TRBV19 and TRBJ2-1): DGGITQSPKYLFRKEGQNVTLSCEQNLNHDAMYWYRQDPGQGLRLIYYSQIVNDFQKGDIAEGYSVSREKKESFPLTVTSAQKNPTAFYLCASTFSGTADNEQFFGPGTRLTVL.